The 15 T cell receptor beta chains listed next were all sequenced from one sample in a study of T cell responses to AZD1222 COVID-19 vaccine (dated by TCRdb to 2020 to 2022). Library creation used the immunoSEQ multiplex PCR assay. What TCRdb holds here is the immuneACCESS table cut down to in-frame rearrangements. Part of the clones is not present; checked against another copy, under half of the missing clones reflect an unresolved V gene, and the others are unexplained. The sample table holds approximately 89,000 clones, of which about 90% were seen once. Around a tenth of the sample goes to the ten largest clones. The time point label on this specimen signifies: about 28 days (+/-7) after the second vaccine dose. The sequences come from peripheral blood, collected 28 days after the second AZD1222 dose. These receptors all stem from an adult who received the AZD1222 COVID-19 vaccine.

This clone showed up just once. The J gene is TRBJ2-5, the V gene TRBV11-2; 7 nucleotides align to TRBD2. The V segment lost 2 bases and the J segment 0 bases; nucleotides outside the gene matches: 9. Germline lookup yields CDR1 SGHAT and CDR2 FQNNGV. The CDR3 spans 17 residues. CDR3 region: CASSLNLGGGYQETQYF. CDR3 sequence (DNA): TGTGCCAGCAGCTTAAATCTCGGGGGAGGGTACCAAGAGACCCAGTACTTC.

This chain links TRBV18 with TRBJ1-4; tentatively, D is TRBD1 (6 bases). There are 14 residues in the CDR3. V dropped 3 bases and J dropped 4 bases, with 9 bases sitting between them. The germline V gene encodes CDR1 KGHSH and CDR2 LQKENI. The CDR3 DNA reads TGTGCCAGCTCACCCCAGGGGCTTAATGAAAAACTGTTTTTT. Its protein is CASSPQGLNEKLFF.

The rearrangement links TRBV28 to TRBJ1-1; D is uncertain. The CDR3 extends over 15 amino acids. The germline V and J ends were trimmed by 2 bases and 4 bases, with 14 bases remaining between them. The germline gives CDR1 MDHEN, CDR2 SYDVKM. DNA of the CDR3: TGTGCCAGCAGTTTAATCGTTTTTGGGCCCACTGAAGCTTTCTTT. It translates to CASSLIVFGPTEAFF.

The chain carries TRBV6-4 and TRBJ2-2, with D maybe TRBD1 (5 bases). CDR1 and CDR2 (germline): MRHNA, SNTAGT. The V and J ends lost 0 bases and 6 bases respectively, with 11 bases between them. The CDR3 spans 15 residues. The CDR3 reads CASSDSRDSAGELFF. The CDR3 nucleotides are TGTGCCAGCAGTGACTCCAGGGATAGTGCCGGGGAGCTGTTTTTT.

This sequence joins TRBV19 and TRBJ1-5, with a tentative D call TRBD1 (6 bases). V lost 3 bases to trimming and J lost 3 bases, with 12 bases between them. Germline-derived CDR1 and CDR2 are LNHDA and SQIVND (reference sequence). The CDR3 has 15 residues. The CDR3 loop is CASSMGHVYNQPQHF. The CDR3 DNA sequence: TGTGCCAGTAGTATGGGACACGTCTACAATCAGCCCCAGCATTTT.

This sequence joins TRBV2 and TRBJ1-1, with 8 nucleotides matching TRBD1. The CDR3 covers 14 residues. Germline lookup yields CDR1 SNHLY and CDR2 FYNNEI. V was clipped by 10 bases and J by 2 bases; unmatched bases: 9. Written as DNA, the CDR3 is TGTGCCACCACTCCGACAGGGGCCAACACTGAAGCTTTCTTT. Its translation: CATTPTGANTEAFF.

V is TRBV28 and J is TRBJ2-1, with 13 bases lining up with TRBD2. V was pared by 2 bases and J by 9 bases, with 4 bases of the junction left unmatched. The CDR3 covers 15 residues. CDR1 is MDHEN, CDR2 SYDVKM, per germline. CDR3: CASSLVTSGRGEQFF. The CDR3 nucleotides read TGTGCCAGCAGTTTAGTTACTAGCGGGAGGGGTGAGCAGTTCTTC.

A single count supports this clone. The chain employs TRBV5-1 and TRBJ1-2; maybe TRBD1 (5 bases). The CDR3 is made up of 15 amino acids. Germline V gene lookup returns CDR1 SGHRS and CDR2 YFSETQ. The germline V and J ends were trimmed by 3 bases and 7 bases, with 19 bases remaining between them. CDR3 DNA sequence: TGCGCCAGCAGCTCCCCCGACAGACCTGATGGTGGCTACACCTTC. It yields the protein CASSSPDRPDGGYTF.

The chain couples TRBV5-8 to TRBJ2-1; 7 nucleotides line up with TRBD2. CDR1 SGHTS and CDR2 YDEGEE come from the germline V gene. J was trimmed by 8 bases and V by 6 bases; bases with no gene match: 5. The CDR3 is 12 residues long. The CDR3 protein is CASNTRGDEQFF. CDR3 DNA sequence: TGTGCCAGCAACACCCGGGGGGATGAGCAGTTCTTC.

CDR3 protein: CASKLTGGKLFF. The CDR3 region has the DNA TGTGCCAGCAAGTTAACAGGTGGAAAACTGTTTTTT. The chain links TRBV6-6 to TRBJ1-4, with D perhaps matching TRBD1 (5 bases). The V gene lost 7 bases and the J gene lost 10 bases, with 13 bases spanning the gap. CDR3 size: 12 residues. The V gene's germline CDR1 is MNHNY and CDR2 SVGAGI (reference sequence).

This chain joins TRBV5-1 and TRBJ1-1; D is uncertain. CDR1 is SGHRS and CDR2 is YFSETQ in the germline V gene. The CDR3 has 15 amino acids. Trimming stripped 2 bases from V and 1 base from J, with 12 bases between. The CDR3 loop reads CASSFQQLKNTEAFF. Written as DNA, the CDR3 is TGCGCCAGCAGCTTCCAACAGTTGAAGAACACTGAAGCTTTCTTT.

The chain is built from TRBV15 and TRBJ1-4; D gene ambiguous. CDR1 is LNHNV and CDR2 is YYDKDF in the germline V gene (reference sequence). V dropped 1 base and J dropped 0 bases, with 9 bases sitting between them. There are 16 residues in the CDR3. CDR3 nucleotide sequence: TGTGCCACCAGCAGAGGCCCAGGCGCAACTAATGAAAAACTGTTTTTT. It encodes CATSRGPGATNEKLFF.

This clone has only a few counts. This chain connects TRBV7-8 to TRBJ2-1; 8 nucleotides agree with TRBD2. The J segment lost 1 base and the V segment lost 3 bases, leaving 8 bases of the junction unmatched. Germline CDR1 SGHVS, CDR2 FQNEAQ. This CDR3 contains 17 residues. The CDR3 loop is CASSLGPGLGSYNEQFF. The DNA for the CDR3 is TGTGCCAGCAGCTTGGGGCCGGGACTAGGGTCCTACAATGAGCAGTTCTTC.

This CDR3 is CASSLFNGVNNEQFF. CDR3 DNA: TGTGCCAGCAGCTTATTTAATGGGGTTAACAATGAGCAGTTCTTC. This rearrangement joins TRBV7-8 to TRBJ2-1; D is uncertain. Germline V gives CDR1 SGHVS, CDR2 FQNEAQ. V lost 2 bases and J lost 5, with 13 bases in between. The length of the CDR3 is 15 residues.

The CDR3 DNA is TGTGCCAGCGTCGAAGGGGGGAACAATGGCTACACCTTC. This codes for CASVEGGNNGYTF. The chain recombines TRBV19 with TRBJ1-2, with TRBD1 as a possible D gene (6 bases). V gave up 9 bases and J gave up 6 bases, with 17 bases separating them. The CDR3 is made up of 13 amino acids. CDR1 is LNHDA and CDR2 is SQIVND in the germline V gene (reference sequence).